The 10 T cell receptor beta chains below come from one sample, sequenced in a study of blood T cell repertoires in COVID-19. Some clones are missing from TCRdb's copy, which holds only in-frame ones; the method was immunoSEQ multiplex PCR. This table has about 190,000 clones, 80% to 90% appearing once. The sequencing input was peripheral blood. The origin of the receptors is a woman in her 70s with active or convalescent COVID-19.

The gene calls are TRBV28 and TRBJ2-1; 9 positions match TRBD2. V trimming: 3 bases; J trimming: 12 bases; junction bases outside the gene matches: 6. Germline V gives CDR1 MDHEN, CDR2 SYDVKM. The length of the CDR3 is 13 residues. CDR3 protein: CASSFSGRMGQFF. CDR3 in DNA: TGTGCCAGCAGTTTTAGCGGGAGAATGGGGCAGTTCTTC. Complete variable domain (other parts from reference TRBV28 and TRBJ2-1): DVKVTQSSRYLVKRTGEKVFLECVQDMDHENMFWYRQDPGLGLRLIYFSYDVKMKEKGDIPEGYSVSREKKERFSLILESASTNQTSMYLCASSFSGRMGQFFGPGTRLTVL.

The V call is TRBV5-1, the J call TRBJ2-5, with TRBD2 matching over 8 bases. The trim removed 0 bases at V and 4 bases at J, leaving 8 bases unmatched. This CDR3 has 16 residues. Germline lookup yields CDR1 SGHRS and CDR2 YFSETQ. The CDR3, as DNA: TGCGCCAGCAGCTTGGGGTCAGCGGGAGTTGGAGAGACCCAGTACTTC. Translated, it gives CASSLGSAGVGETQYF.

This clone is a singleton in its sample. This sequence joins TRBV6-6 and TRBJ2-1; 12 positions agree with TRBD2. The CDR3 length is 14 residues. With V trimmed by 6 bases and J by 7 bases, 4 bases remained unmatched. Germline V gene sequence: CDR1 MNHNY, CDR2 SVGAGI (reference sequence). For the CDR3, the DNA is TGTGCCAGCAGAAGACTAGCGGGAGATAATGAGCAGTTCTTC. This sequence encodes CASRRLAGDNEQFF.

A few counts support this clone. This chain links TRBV5-4 with TRBJ1-6; 9 nucleotides agree with TRBD1. The junction had 4 bases not matched to a gene; V was cut back by 2 bases and J by 7 bases. CDR3 length equals 15 residues. The germline V gene has CDR1 SGHNT and CDR2 YYREEE (reference sequence). The CDR3 sequence: CASSFTTGGNSPLHF. The CDR3 DNA follows: TGTGCCAGCAGCTTCACGACAGGGGGGAATTCACCCCTCCACTTT.

The V gene is TRBV6-2 or TRBV6-3, the J gene TRBJ2-7; TRBD1 agrees at 9 bases. The CDR3 consists of 14 residues. Germline V gene sequence: CDR1 MNHEY, CDR2 SVGEGT. V shed 5 bases, J shed 4 bases, and the junction held 6 bases outside the gene matches. The CDR3, as DNA: TGTGCCAGCAGTCGCGGGACAGGGCTTTACGAGCAGTACTTC. This sequence encodes CASSRGTGLYEQYF.

The chain has TRBV5-1 and TRBJ2-5; 7 positions agree with TRBD1. V gave up 4 bases and J gave up 5 bases; unmatched junction bases: 5. Germline assignment: CDR1 SGHRS and CDR2 YFSETQ. This CDR3 is built from 13 residues. CDR3 region: CASSTTGSETQYF. The CDR3 DNA sequence: TGCGCCAGCAGCACGACAGGGTCGGAGACCCAGTACTTC.

This rearrangement joins TRBV20-1 to TRBJ1-6; D is perhaps TRBD1 (6 bases). V was shortened by 3 bases and J by 5 bases, with 14 bases between the two germline ends. CDR3 length equals 15 residues. The V gene's germline CDR1 is DFQATT and CDR2 SNEGSKA (reference sequence). The CDR3 here is CSASSRDTDNSPLHF. DNA of the CDR3: TGCAGTGCTAGTTCTCGGGACACTGATAATTCACCCCTCCACTTT.

The J gene is TRBJ2-5, the V gene TRBV29-1, with 8 bases that match TRBD1. V lost 6 bases to trimming and J lost 0 bases; unmatched junction nucleotides: 12. This CDR3 is built from 16 residues. Germline CDR1 is SQVTM and CDR2 is ANQGSEA. This chain's CDR3 is CSVATPSGGNQETQYF. CDR3 DNA: TGCAGCGTCGCCACTCCCTCAGGGGGCAACCAAGAGACCCAGTACTTC.

The chain uses TRBV2 and TRBJ2-1, with TRBD2 as a possible D gene (5 bases). This CDR3 is 14 amino acids long. V was pared by 7 bases and J by 3 bases, with 13 bases between. Germline V gives CDR1 SNHLY, CDR2 FYNNEI. The CDR3 is CASIRDLDYNEQFF. The CDR3 nucleotides read TGTGCCAGCATACGGGATCTGGACTACAATGAGCAGTTCTTC.

In its sample, this clone was seen once. The chain is built from TRBV14 and TRBJ2-7, with a tentative D call TRBD2 (5 bases). The CDR3 loop spans 17 amino acids. Trimming cost V 10 bases and J 3 bases, with 28 bases left between them. CDR1 is SGHDN, CDR2 FVKESK, per germline. CDR3 bases: TGTGCCACTTACTCAGATGTGTCCGGGAAGACGAACTACGAGCAGTACTTC. Its translation: CATYSDVSGKTNYEQYF.